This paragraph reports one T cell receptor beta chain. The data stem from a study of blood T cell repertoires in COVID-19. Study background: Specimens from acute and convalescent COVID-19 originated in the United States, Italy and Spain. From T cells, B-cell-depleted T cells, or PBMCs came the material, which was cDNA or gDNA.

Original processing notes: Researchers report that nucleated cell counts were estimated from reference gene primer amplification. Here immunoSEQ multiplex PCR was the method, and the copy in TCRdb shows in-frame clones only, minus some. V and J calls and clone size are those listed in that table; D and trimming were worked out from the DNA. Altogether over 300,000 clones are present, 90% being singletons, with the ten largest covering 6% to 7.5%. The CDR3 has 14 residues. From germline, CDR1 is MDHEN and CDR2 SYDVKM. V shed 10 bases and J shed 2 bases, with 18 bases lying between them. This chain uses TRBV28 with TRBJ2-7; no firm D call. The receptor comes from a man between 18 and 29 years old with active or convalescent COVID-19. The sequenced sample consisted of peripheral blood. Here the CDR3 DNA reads TGTGCCACCGTCGAGAGAACGAGGACCTACGAGCAGTACTTC. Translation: CATVERTRTYEQYF.